This is a list of T cell receptor beta chains from one sample in a study of shared clonotypes between healthy human individuals. The table came from immunoSEQ multiplex PCR; TCRdb's copy has only in-frame clones and leaves some out. The repertoire consists of 1 million to 1.3 million clones, with 75% to 80% occurring once and the leading ten covering 0.55% to 0.7%. Source material: memory CD4+ T cells from PBMCs. The origin of the receptors is a man aged 18 to 35 in good health. Some clones in this sample may be carry-over from other donors' samples. Each CDR3 is given without its conserved first and last residue.

length	V	J	CDR3
13	TRBV18	TRBJ2-1	ASSPLAGGYNEQF
11	TRBV5-1	TRBJ1-3	ASRTGGQNTIY
13	TRBV6-5	TRBJ2-2	ASSVTGRLAGELF
13	TRBV5-5	TRBJ1-2	ASSSRTGMGYGYT
13	TRBV28	TRBJ2-7	ASSSVGELSYEQY
12	TRBV5-1	TRBJ2-1	ASSLGTSVGSWF
12	TRBV5-1	TRBJ1-2	ASSFSGLNYGYT
10	TRBV18	TRBJ2-1	ASSPDSNEQF
13	TRBV10-3	TRBJ2-1	AITPTSGSYNEQF
14	TRBV6-1	TRBJ2-2	ASSEGVVRESGELF
11	TRBV11-2	TRBJ1-5	ASSLGLNQPQH
11	TRBV7-2	TRBJ2-7	ASSPGTGWEQY
12	TRBV18	TRBJ1-1	ASSPSASNTEAF
14	TRBV18	TRBJ2-3	ASSPRQGRGTDTQY
14	TRBV7-2	TRBJ2-3	ASSLRTGISTDTQY
14	TRBV18	TRBJ2-1	ASSPVGTVGGNEQF